A single sample is the source of the 9 T cell receptor beta chains below, sequenced in a study of beta chain features in type 1 diabetes. The study reverse transcribed the entire isolated RNA, so it sequenced expressed TCRB transcripts. Here immunoSEQ multiplex PCR was the method, and the copy in TCRdb shows in-frame clones only, minus some. The table has roughly 170,000 clones, less than 15% seen once; the top ten hold 0.62%. Input material: central memory CD4+ T cells from blood. These receptor sequences come from a woman younger than 35 in good health.

This clone was counted ten times or more. This sequence joins TRBV10-3 and TRBJ2-1; tentative D call: TRBD2 (6 bases). V was cut by 2 bases and J by 8 bases, with 7 bases left in between. The germline gives CDR1 ENHRY, CDR2 SYGVKD. The CDR3 has 12 residues. The CDR3, as DNA: TGTGCCATCAGTGAGACTAGCTATGAGCAGTTCTTC. Translated, it gives CAISETSYEQFF.

The chain has TRBV7-2 and TRBJ1-5, with D possibly matching TRBD1 (5 bases). There are 16 residues in the CDR3. The V end was cut by 1 base, the J end by 5 bases, with 15 bases between. CDR1 is SGHTA and CDR2 is FQGNSA in the germline V gene. This CDR3 is CASSLGDGGGHQPQHF. The CDR3 region has the DNA TGTGCCAGCAGCTTAGGGGACGGGGGGGGACATCAGCCCCAGCATTTT.

The chain recombines TRBV14 with TRBJ2-1; 13 nucleotides match TRBD2. V gave up 6 bases and J gave up 9 bases; unmatched junction bases: 11. This CDR3 spans 16 amino acids. Germline CDR1 SGHDN, CDR2 FVKESK. Written as DNA, the CDR3 is TGTGCCAGCAGGAATACCGGGACTAGCGGGAACAGTGAGCAGTTCTTC. Its protein is CASRNTGTSGNSEQFF.

The chain uses TRBV5-1 and TRBJ2-7; 11 bases map to TRBD2. In germline, CDR1 is SGHRS, CDR2 YFSETQ. This CDR3 has 16 amino acids. The V segment lost 5 bases and the J segment 2 bases; nucleotides outside the gene matches: 9. The CDR3 coding sequence is TGCGCCAGCAGGAGGGAAATAGCGGGAGGGCCCTACGAGCAGTACTTC. It translates to CASRREIAGGPYEQYF.

The sample holds a few counts of this clone. The chain uses TRBV12-2 and TRBJ2-2; TRBD1, as called in the table, went unchecked against the DNA. TRBV12-2 is a recognized pseudogene. This CDR3 region has 15 residues. The CDR3 sequence is CASRPLNRDTGELFF. The CDR3 DNA is TGTGCAAGTCGCCCCCTAAACAGGGACACCGGGGAGCTGTTTTTT.

This rearrangement joins TRBV30 to TRBJ2-7; 7 nucleotides agree with TRBD1. J gave up 7 bases and V 3 bases, and 12 bases lay outside the gene matches. The germline gives CDR1 GTSNPN, CDR2 SVGIG (reference sequence). This CDR3 is 14 amino acids long. CDR3 sequence (DNA): TGTGCCTGGAGCCGAGGGGGCGGGTCGAGAGAGCAGTACTTC. As protein: CAWSRGGGSREQYF.

This chain links TRBV5-6 with TRBJ2-5; a possible D gene is TRBD1 (6 bases). V was clipped by 2 bases and J by 1 base, with 9 bases between them. Germline loops: CDR1 SGHDT, CDR2 YYEEEE. This CDR3 has 14 residues. The CDR3 bases are TGTGCCAGCAGCTTACAGGGTCTCCAAGAGACCCAGTACTTC. Residues: CASSLQGLQETQYF.

The CDR3: CASSLLGTATKAFF. CDR3 nucleotides: TGTGCCAGCAGTCTTCTCGGGACAGCTACAAAAGCTTTCTTT. The chain has TRBV27 and TRBJ1-1, with 7 bases aligning to TRBD1. CDR1 MNHEY and CDR2 SMNVEV come from the germline V gene (reference sequence). Trimming took 5 bases from V and 9 from J; bases not matched to a gene: 12. CDR3 length equals 14 residues.

This clone was detected only a few times. One end of the junction varies from germline; a read error may be responsible. This chain uses TRBV7-7 with TRBJ2-7; 11 bases map to TRBD2. Germline assignment: CDR1 SSHAT and CDR2 FNYEAQ (reference sequence). This CDR3 is built from 15 residues. The CDR3 DNA reads TGTGCTAGCAGCTTAGCGGGAGGGAGCTCAAGCGAGCAGTACTTC. Translating it yields CASSLAGGSSSEQYF.